Following are 10 T cell receptor beta chains from one sample sequenced in a study of spatial heterogeneity in lung cancer. TCRdb independently ran MiXCR on the 5' RACE reads; one entry per CDR3 protein. The table includes roughly 8,000 distinct CDR3 sequences, under 9% detected once. Regarding time point: sample taken at primary tumor resection. From tumor, nontumor lung or frozen PBMC, whole RNA was taken unsorted for sequencing. Source: PBMCs, taken at surgery. The origin of the receptors is a female donor with early-stage non-small cell lung cancer.

This clonotype appeared a few times. V is TRBV10-2 and J is TRBJ2-1; TRBD2 agrees at 9 bases. Trimming removed 7 bases from V and 0 bases from J; junction bases left unmatched: 10. Per germline, CDR1 WSHSY and CDR2 SAAADI. CDR3 length equals 17 residues. Here the CDR3 reads CASTALAGYSSYNEQFF. The DNA of the CDR3 is TGCGCCAGCACTGCACTAGCGGGTTATAGCTCCTACAATGAGCAGTTCTTC.

The sample holds many counts of this clonotype. The rearrangement uses TRBV24-1 and TRBJ1-5; the D is unclear. The CDR3 runs 15 residues. Trimming shortened V by 4 bases and J by 0 bases, and 9 bases separated the two germline ends. CDR1 is KGHDR, CDR2 SFDVKD, per germline. In DNA, the CDR3 is TGTGCCACCAGTGACGCCCGGTATAGCAATCAGCCCCAGCATTTT. This translates into CATSDARYSNQPQHF.

This clonotype appeared many times. This chain uses TRBV29-1 with TRBJ1-5; no reliable D call. The CDR3 is 10 amino acids. The ends were cut back, 5 bases at V and 4 bases at J, with 3 bases in the middle. Germline values: CDR1 SQVTM, CDR2 ANQGSEA. The CDR3 loop is CSVPNQPQHF. In DNA, the CDR3 is TGCAGCGTTCCAAATCAGCCCCAGCATTTT.

The chain recombines TRBV2 with TRBJ2-6, with a tentative D call TRBD2 (6 bases). The length of the CDR3 is 19 residues. Germline loops: CDR1 SNHLY, CDR2 FYNNEI. Trimming cost V 2 bases and J 4 bases, with 21 bases left between them. DNA for the CDR3: TGTGCCAGCAGTGAACCCCCGACTAGGGTTCTATCGGGGGCCAACGTCCTGACTTTC. This sequence encodes CASSEPPTRVLSGANVLTF.

The gene calls are TRBV12-3 or TRBV12-4 and TRBJ2-5; perhaps TRBD2 as D (6 bases). Trimming took off 2 bases at V and 4 bases at J, with 17 bases between the two ends. There are 16 residues in the CDR3. The CDR3 loop reads CASSLQEGLGLETQYF. CDR3 in DNA: TGTGCCAGCAGTTTACAAGAGGGGTTGGGACTAGAGACCCAGTACTTC.

This clonotype appeared once. The chain couples TRBV7-6 to TRBJ1-1; TRBD1 is a possible D gene (6 bases). Trimming removed 1 base at V and 0 bases at J, with 12 bases between. The CDR3 runs to 16 residues. Germline V gene sequence: CDR1 SGHVS, CDR2 FNYEAQ. CDR3 nucleotides: TGTGCCAGCAGCTTAGAAGGGGGAAACATGAACACTGAAGCTTTCTTT. This translates into CASSLEGGNMNTEAFF.

This clonotype ranks as medium-sized. The J gene is TRBJ2-5, the V gene TRBV5-6; D might be TRBD1 (5 bases). Germline V CDR1 and CDR2: SGHDT, YYEEEE. V was clipped by 4 bases and J by 2 bases, with 12 bases between them. The CDR3 consists of 14 residues. CDR3 DNA sequence: TGTGCCAGCAGCCGAGATACAGGACAAGAGACCCAGTACTTC. Translating gives CASSRDTGQETQYF.

Only a few counts were recorded for this clonotype. The chain employs TRBV3-1 and TRBJ1-5, with D perhaps TRBD1 (6 bases). V gave up 4 bases and J gave up 0 bases, with 10 bases separating them. Looked up from germline, CDR1 is LGHDT and CDR2 is YNNKEL (reference sequence). CDR3 size: 15 residues. The DNA of the CDR3 is TGTGCCAGCAGCCCGGACAGATATAGCAATCAGCCCCAGCATTTT. Its translation: CASSPDRYSNQPQHF.

This clonotype was seen ten or more times. V is TRBV24-1 and J is TRBJ1-2; D possibly corresponds to TRBD1 (6 bases). This CDR3 region has 15 residues. Germline assignment: CDR1 KGHDR and CDR2 SFDVKD. Trimming shortened V by 3 bases and J by 4 bases, and 14 bases separated the two germline ends. The CDR3 region is CATSDPYREPYGYTF. For the CDR3, the DNA is TGTGCCACCAGTGATCCCTACAGGGAGCCCTATGGCTACACCTTC.

This clonotype was observed many times. The genes are TRBV5-4 and TRBJ2-7; D might be TRBD1 or TRBD2, each matching 7 bases. The length of the CDR3 is 19 residues. V shed 1 base and J shed 5 bases, with 28 bases lying between them. Per germline, CDR1 SGHNT and CDR2 YYREEE (reference sequence). The CDR3 sequence is CASSLSGTVRPSGVDEQYF. The CDR3 coding sequence is TGTGCCAGCAGCTTGTCGGGGACAGTTCGTCCCAGCGGGGTTGACGAGCAGTACTTC.